This record looks at one TCR beta chain sequence and its context. As yet, its antigen is unknown. A TCRbeta library incorporating unique molecular identifiers was prepared. TCRdb independently ran MiXCR on the PCR reads; one entry per CDR3 protein. The table shows 540,000 or so distinct CDR3 sequences, with approximately 22% occurring only once. This sample is part of a study of T-cell reconstitution after alpha-beta-depleted transplantation in children. The CDR3 covers 15 residues. Germline CDR1 reads DFQATT; CDR2 reads SNEGSKA (reference sequence). The V and J ends lost 3 bases and 4 bases, in that order; junction bases with no gene match: 10. Points from the study as a whole: After transplant, at about two months, alpha-beta T cells were reportedly derived from several hundred expanded graft clones. Some patients showed high day-60 TCRbeta diversity, which derived from surviving recipient T cells and thymic progenitors. At the one-year point after transplant, T-cell counts and TCRbeta diversity were found to come mostly from T cells that had been newly produced.

The chain links TRBV20-1 to TRBJ1-2, with 8 bases lining up with TRBD1. This receptor was taken from a boy in the first two years of life who had a stem cell transplant for acute myeloid leukemia, so the T cells may come from the graft donor. The specimen was PBMCs, mostly from graft donor cells, collected 360 days after TCRalphabeta/CD19-depleted stem cell transplant. CDR3 bases: TGCAGTGCTAGGGGCAGGGGGCGCCCCGGCTATGGCTACACCTTC. Its translation is CSARGRGRPGYGYTF.